These 4 T cell receptor beta chains were sequenced from one sample in a study of cytomegalovirus exposure and HLA in healthy donors. PCR involved 60 Vbeta and 13 Jbeta primers. This table comes from immunoSEQ multiplex PCR, and its TCRdb copy is limited to in-frame clones, with some not included. The sample yields about 140,000 clones, about two thirds seen once. Sequenced material: PBMCs. These receptors came from a man aged 50-59 years in good health and CMV-seropositive.

V and J are TRBV9 and TRBJ2-2, with D unresolved. V was clipped by 0 bases and J by 3 bases, with 9 bases between them. Germline lookup yields CDR1 SGDLS and CDR2 YYNGEE. CDR3 length: 15 residues. The CDR3 DNA reads TGTGCCAGCAGCGTAGTCCCCAGTGACACCGGGGAGCTGTTTTTT. Protein product: CASSVVPSDTGELFF.

As for this clone: Other DNA variants within this sample encode the same CDR3. The chain joins TRBV5-6 to TRBJ2-1, with 10 nucleotides matching TRBD2. The CDR3 totals 16 residues. V shed 1 base, J shed 4 bases, and the junction held 5 bases outside the gene matches. Looked up from germline, CDR1 is SGHDT and CDR2 is YYEEEE. The chain's CDR3 is CASSLSWTSGYNEQFF. The CDR3 nucleotides are TGTGCCAGCAGCTTGTCCTGGACTAGCGGTTACAATGAGCAGTTCTTC.

The gene calls are TRBV6-1 and TRBJ1-1, with D tentatively TRBD1 (6 bases). CDR3 size: 13 residues. Germline CDR1 and CDR2: MNHNS and SASEGT. V shed 2 bases and J shed 4 bases, with 8 bases lying between them. This chain's CDR3 is CASSERGGTEAFF. As DNA, the CDR3 is TGTGCCAGCAGTGAAAGAGGGGGCACTGAAGCTTTCTTT.

This sequence joins TRBV6-1 and TRBJ2-7, with TRBD2 identical over 11 bases. The germline gives CDR1 MNHNS, CDR2 SASEGT. V shed 1 base and J 3 bases; nucleotides not matched to a gene: 2. There are 15 residues in the CDR3. CDR3 DNA: TGTGCCAGCAGTGAAGGGGGACTAGCGGTCTACGAGCAGTACTTC. As protein: CASSEGGLAVYEQYF.